The 30 T cell receptor beta chains reported below all come from one sample, sequenced in a study of beta chain features in type 1 diabetes. Isolated RNA was reverse transcribed in full, so expressed TCRB transcripts were sequenced. TCRdb keeps only in-frame clones here, not all; method: immunoSEQ multiplex PCR. The profile shows about 400,000 clones, 10% to 15% of them singletons. Input material: naive CD4+ T cells from blood. These TCRs come from a man between 18 and 35 years old in good health.

This clone was counted only a few times. The V and J genes are TRBV6-6 and TRBJ2-3, with a weak D call TRBD2 (5 bases). The ends were cut back, 2 bases at V and 0 bases at J, with 9 bases in the middle. CDR3 length: 15 residues. Germline assignment: CDR1 MNHNY and CDR2 SVGAGI (reference sequence). CDR3 DNA: TGTGCCAGCAGTTACCGGGGAGAGAGCACAGATACGCAGTATTTT. Its translation: CASSYRGESTDTQYF.

The gene calls are TRBV18 and TRBJ1-2; D gene uncertain. Germline loops: CDR1 KGHSH, CDR2 LQKENI. V was pared by 3 bases and J by 8 bases, with 10 bases between. This CDR3 has 12 residues. The CDR3 DNA is TGTGCCAGCTCACCCGAGGTGGAGGGCTACACCTTC. It encodes CASSPEVEGYTF.

The chain recombines TRBV30 with TRBJ1-1; possible D gene TRBD1, 5 bases. This CDR3 comprises 13 residues. Deletions cut 2 bases from V and 6 bases from J, with 13 bases between. The germline CDR1 and CDR2 sequences are GTSNPN and SVGIG (reference sequence). CDR3 in amino acids: CAWSIRGLAEAFF. In DNA, the CDR3 is TGTGCCTGGAGTATAAGGGGTTTGGCTGAAGCTTTCTTT.

The chain employs TRBV5-1 and TRBJ2-3; 11 nucleotides align to TRBD2. The germline gives CDR1 SGHRS, CDR2 YFSETQ. CDR3 size: 17 residues. Trimming took 1 base from V and 3 from J; bases not matched to a gene: 7. CDR3 in amino acids: CASSLLQTSGTTDTQYF. The CDR3 DNA reads TGCGCCAGCAGCTTGCTCCAGACTAGCGGGACAACAGATACGCAGTATTTT.

The chain employs TRBV6-5 and TRBJ1-4, with a possible D match to TRBD1 (5 bases). CDR3 length equals 14 residues. V gave up 6 bases and J gave up 8 bases, with 16 bases separating them. Germline assignment: CDR1 MNHEY and CDR2 SVGAGI. This CDR3 is CASRPQGGDEKLFF. The CDR3 nucleotides are TGTGCCAGCAGGCCGCAGGGAGGGGACGAAAAACTGTTTTTT.

V gene TRBV12-5 combines with J gene TRBJ2-1, with TRBD1 as a possible D gene (5 bases). There are 16 residues in the CDR3. CDR1 is LGHNT, CDR2 FRNRAP, per germline. Trimming removed 6 bases from V and 0 bases from J, with 15 bases in between. The CDR3 protein is CASGSLGPSSYNEQFF. The CDR3 DNA sequence: TGTGCTAGTGGCTCCTTGGGGCCGAGCTCCTACAATGAGCAGTTCTTC.

The V and J genes are TRBV28 and TRBJ2-3, with D possibly being TRBD2 (6 bases). Germline CDR1 is MDHEN and CDR2 is SYDVKM. This CDR3 has 15 residues. Trimming pared 6 bases from V and 6 bases from J, leaving 19 bases between. The DNA of the CDR3 is TGTGCCAGCAGGGACCGGGACCGGGAGCCGGATACGCAGTATTTT. Translated, it gives CASRDRDREPDTQYF.

This clone was seen only a few times. The DNA for the CDR3 is TGTGCCAGCAGCCGACAGGGTATTTCCTACGAGCAGTACTTC. Translation gives CASSRQGISYEQYF. The chain uses TRBV7-2 and TRBJ2-7; 7 nucleotides agree with TRBD1. Germline V gives CDR1 SGHTA, CDR2 FQGNSA. The J segment lost 1 base and the V segment lost 5 bases, leaving 5 bases of the junction unmatched. The CDR3 runs to 14 residues.

The table lists this clone with a few counts. In DNA, the CDR3 is TGCAGCGTTGAGATGACTAGCCTCCTAACTGGGGCCAACGTCCTGACTTTC. Translating gives CSVEMTSLLTGANVLTF. The chain carries TRBV29-1 and TRBJ2-6, with TRBD2 matching 7 bases. CDR1 and CDR2 from the germline V gene are SQVTM and ANQGSEA. This CDR3 contains 17 residues. With V trimmed by 3 bases and J by 2 bases, 10 bases remained unmatched.

In this sample, this clone turned up a few times. This sequence joins TRBV5-4 and TRBJ2-5; 8 bases are shared with TRBD1. V shed 4 bases and J 5 bases; nucleotides not matched to a gene: 10. The CDR3 runs to 15 residues. CDR1 and CDR2 from the germline V gene are SGHNT and YYREEE (reference sequence). In nucleotides, the CDR3 is TGTGCCAGCAGCGGAAGGACAGGGTCTAAGGAGACCCAGTACTTC. Protein sequence: CASSGRTGSKETQYF.

This clone was found a few times. The chain joins TRBV11-2 to TRBJ2-1; D might be TRBD2 (6 bases). Germline values: CDR1 SGHAT, CDR2 FQNNGV. The germline V and J ends were trimmed by 1 base and 9 bases, with 10 bases remaining between them. The CDR3 spans 13 residues. The DNA of the CDR3 is TGTGCCAGCAGCTTAGGGCGGCGGGGTGAGCAGTTCTTC. It specifies CASSLGRRGEQFF.

The chain has TRBV11-3 and TRBJ1-2, with a tentative D call TRBD1 (6 bases). Germline lookup yields CDR1 SGHNT and CDR2 YENEEA. V lost 7 bases to trimming and J lost 4 bases, with 19 bases between them. CDR3 size: 15 residues. The CDR3 spells CASMNPGGGRYGYTF. CDR3 DNA sequence: TGTGCCAGCATGAACCCGGGGGGCGGGCGCTATGGCTACACCTTC.

This clone was seen more than once but under ten times. V gene TRBV5-1 combines with J gene TRBJ2-7; possibly TRBD1 for D (5 bases). CDR3 length: 15 residues. Trimming shortened V by 3 bases and J by 0 bases, and 13 bases separated the two germline ends. The germline gives CDR1 SGHRS, CDR2 YFSETQ. CDR3 DNA sequence: TGCGCCAGCAGCTCTGGACATCTGTCCTCCTACGAGCAGTACTTC. Its protein is CASSSGHLSSYEQYF.

V and J are TRBV7-3 and TRBJ2-7; D not resolved. This CDR3 has 14 amino acids. V lost 5 bases, J lost 1 base, and 12 bases lay in between. The germline V gene encodes CDR1 SGHTA and CDR2 FQGTGA. CDR3 sequence: CASSPRVGSYEQYF. The DNA of the CDR3 is TGTGCCAGCAGCCCCCGGGTAGGTTCCTACGAGCAGTACTTC.

This clone showed up just a few times. CDR3 bases: TGTGCCAGCTCACCAACAAGCGGACAGGAGGGCTACACCTTC. Its translation: CASSPTSGQEGYTF. The chain recombines TRBV18 with TRBJ1-2; 7 positions agree with TRBD1. Germline V lookup: CDR1 KGHSH, CDR2 LQKENI. This CDR3 comprises 14 residues. Trimming took 2 bases from V and 8 from J; bases not matched to a gene: 8.

This clone appeared a few times. The sample contains more than one DNA sequence encoding this CDR3. This chain joins TRBV7-9 and TRBJ1-5; TRBD1 might be the D (5 bases). The CDR3 has 14 amino acids. Germline values: CDR1 SEHNR, CDR2 FQNEAQ (reference sequence). V dropped 5 bases and J dropped 4 bases, with 12 bases sitting between them. The CDR3 loop reads CASSLGRGNQPQHF. Here the CDR3 DNA reads TGTGCCAGCAGCCTAGGCCGGGGGAATCAGCCCCAGCATTTT.

This clone was found a few times. The V call is TRBV28, the J call TRBJ2-2; D is uncertain. Germline V gene lookup returns CDR1 MDHEN and CDR2 SYDVKM. This CDR3 spans 14 amino acids. V lost 8 bases and J lost 4, with 14 bases in between. CDR3 protein: CASYDFPVTGELFF. For the CDR3, the DNA is TGTGCCAGCTATGATTTCCCGGTCACCGGGGAGCTGTTTTTT.

This clone was found a few times. J is TRBJ2-5 and V is TRBV7-6; maybe TRBD2 (5 bases). Germline-derived CDR1 and CDR2 are SGHVS and FNYEAQ. This CDR3 is 13 amino acids long. Trimming left V 2 bases short and J 4 bases short, with 8 bases between. This CDR3 reads CASSLILAETQYF. In DNA, the CDR3 is TGTGCCAGCAGCTTAATTCTAGCAGAGACCCAGTACTTC.

A few counts support this clone. The J gene is TRBJ2-3, the V gene TRBV15, with a tentative D call TRBD1 (6 bases). The ends were cut back, 7 bases at V and 1 base at J, with 12 bases in the middle. This CDR3 contains 14 residues. CDR1 and CDR2 from the germline V gene are LNHNV and YYDKDF (reference sequence). In DNA form, the CDR3 reads TGTGCCACCAACCTACAGGGTGGCACAGATACGCAGTATTTT. It codes for CATNLQGGTDTQYF.

The V and J genes are TRBV9 and TRBJ2-4; the match to TRBD2 covers 7 bases. This CDR3 contains 15 residues. Germline V lookup: CDR1 SGDLS, CDR2 YYNGEE. Germline trimming cut 3 bases from V and 9 bases from J; bases unmatched to any gene: 12. The CDR3 sequence is CASSAREELMGIQYF. The CDR3 coding sequence is TGTGCCAGCAGCGCCCGGGAGGAGCTAATGGGCATTCAGTACTTC.

A word on this clone: A read error may produce the germline difference seen at one junction end. The V and J genes are TRBV20-1 and TRBJ1-2; D is possibly TRBD1 (5 bases). The CDR3 loop spans 8 amino acids. Germline V lookup: CDR1 DFQATT, CDR2 SNEGSKA (reference sequence). Here the CDR3 reads CSARGPAF. CDR3 nucleotide sequence: TGCAGTGCTAGGGGGCCAGCCTTC.

This clone turned up a few times. The chain is built from TRBV10-3 and TRBJ1-5; the match to TRBD1 covers 8 bases. V shed 6 bases, J shed 3 bases, and the junction held 1 base outside the gene matches. In germline, CDR1 is ENHRY, CDR2 SYGVKD. The CDR3 totals 13 residues. This CDR3 reads CAIRTGDNQPQHF. CDR3 bases: TGTGCCATCAGGACAGGGGACAATCAGCCCCAGCATTTT.

This clone was counted a few times. The chain has TRBV7-3 and TRBJ2-5; 14 nucleotides align to TRBD2. This CDR3 spans 16 amino acids. The V and J ends lost 5 bases and 4 bases, in that order; junction bases with no gene match: 6. Germline V CDR1 and CDR2: SGHTA, FQGTGA. As DNA, the CDR3 is TGTGCCAGCAGCCTGGGACTAGCGGGAGAGGCAGAGACCCAGTACTTC. Protein: CASSLGLAGEAETQYF.

This clone was seen a few times. CDR3 DNA sequence: TGTGCCAGCGGTTCAGGGGGCTTTTACGAGCAGTACTTC. Its protein product is CASGSGGFYEQYF. The rearrangement uses TRBV7-2 and TRBJ2-7, with 8 nucleotides matching TRBD1. CDR1 is SGHTA and CDR2 is FQGNSA in the germline V gene. V was clipped by 8 bases and J by 4 bases; unmatched bases: 7. The CDR3 runs to 13 residues.

The chain employs TRBV7-6 and TRBJ2-7, with 11 bases matching TRBD2. The trim removed 5 bases at V and 3 bases at J, leaving 6 bases unmatched. Germline V lookup: CDR1 SGHVS, CDR2 FNYEAQ. The CDR3 is made up of 15 amino acids. The CDR3, as DNA: TGTGCCAGCAGCGATAGCGGGAGGGCCTTCTACGAGCAGTACTTC. This translates into CASSDSGRAFYEQYF. Full variable domain (remainder filled in from reference TRBV7-6 and TRBJ2-7): GAGVSQSPRYKVTKRGQDVALRCDPISGHVSLYWYRQALGQGPEFLTYFNYEAQQDKSGLPNDRFSAERPEGSISTLTIQRTEQRDSAMYRCASSDSGRAFYEQYFGPGTRLTVT.

The CDR3 spells CAWGKPWTSGSYEQYF. CDR3 DNA: TGTGCCTGGGGTAAGCCTTGGACTAGCGGGAGCTACGAGCAGTACTTC. The genes are TRBV30 and TRBJ2-7; TRBD2 matches 13 bases. J lost 3 bases, V lost 5 bases, and 10 bases had no gene match. Germline CDR1 and CDR2: GTSNPN and SVGIG (reference sequence). The CDR3 spans 16 residues.

This clone was detected a few times. The J gene is TRBJ1-2, the V gene TRBV30; D is undetermined. The germline gives CDR1 GTSNPN, CDR2 SVGIG (reference sequence). Deletions cut 4 bases from V and 3 bases from J, with 9 bases between. CDR3 length equals 12 residues. The CDR3 protein is CAWNREDYGYTF. CDR3 sequence (DNA): TGTGCCTGGAATCGGGAAGACTATGGCTACACCTTC. Full variable domain (rest looked up from reference TRBV30 and TRBJ1-2): SQTIHQWPATLVQPVGSPLSLECTVEGTSNPNLYWYRQAAGRGLQLLFYSVGIGQISSEVPQNLSASRPQDRQFILSSKKLLLSDSGFYLCAWNREDYGYTFGSGTRLTVV.

The table lists this clone with a few counts. V and J are TRBV29-1 and TRBJ1-2; TRBD1 matches at 10 bases. Trimming cost V 8 bases and J 4 bases; bases outside gene matches: 10. Germline loops: CDR1 SQVTM, CDR2 ANQGSEA. The CDR3 consists of 14 residues. The DNA for the CDR3 is TGCAGCATCTCAGGACAGGGGGGACTCTATGGCTACACCTTC. This gives the protein CSISGQGGLYGYTF.

This chain connects TRBV19 to TRBJ2-5; D is unresolved. Germline V gene data show CDR1 as LNHDA and CDR2 as SQIVND (reference sequence). The CDR3 covers 13 residues. The V and J ends lost 3 bases and 5 bases respectively, with 10 bases between them. CDR3 sequence (DNA): TGTGCCAGTAGTATCCTAGTGATGGAGACCCAGTACTTC. Residues: CASSILVMETQYF.

This clone has more than one count but fewer than ten. V is TRBV25-1 and J is TRBJ2-7, with D possibly TRBD1 on 5 matching bases. There are 14 residues in the CDR3. Per germline, CDR1 MGHDK and CDR2 SYGVNS. With 7 bases removed from V and 3 bases from J, the gap between germline ends came to 16 bases. The chain's CDR3 is CASNNGAKDYEQYF. In DNA form, the CDR3 reads TGTGCCAGCAATAATGGGGCGAAGGACTACGAGCAGTACTTC.